The T cell receptor (beta chain) described here comes from a study of T-cell reconstitution after alpha-beta-depleted transplantation in children. The germline V gene encodes CDR1 LGHDT and CDR2 YNNKEL (reference sequence). The junction had 7 bases not matched to a gene; V was cut back by 2 bases and J by 3 bases. CDR3 length: 16 amino acids. This clonotype was counted only a few times. As it was prepared, the TCRbeta library received unique molecular identifiers. TCRdb analysed the PCR reads with MiXCR anew, one entry per CDR3 protein. The top ten hold over 4.5% of the sample, which has 440,000 or so distinct CDR3 sequences, about 11% seen once.

The genes are TRBV3-1 and TRBJ1-5; 7 nucleotides line up with TRBD1. The source of this sequence is a human donor who donated a stem cell graft to a child with acute myeloid leukemia. Material: PBMCs from the stem cell graft donor, obtained from the stem cell graft. The CDR3 DNA sequence: TGTGCCAGCAGCCAATCCGGGACAGAATTCAATCAGCCCCAGCATTTT. Amino acid sequence: CASSQSGTEFNQPQHF.